This TCR beta chain was recovered during a study of regulatory T cells in long-lasting Graves disease. Time point denoted: newly diagnosed GD, antithyroid drugs for less than 3 months. RNA isolated from PBMCs was used to make the TCR library. Building the TCR beta libraries relied on iRepertoire HTBI primers, and CDR3 regions underwent Arm-PCR. TCRdb re-called the multiplex PCR reads through MiXCR, storing one row per CDR3 protein. The repertoire holds 510,000 or so distinct CDR3 sequences, with 12% as singletons. Details on this clonotype: This likely traces to a read error, being one base from a far larger clone. The final CDR3 position lacks the conserved phenylalanine or tryptophan, pointing to a likely read error.

This CDR3 has 16 amino acids. Trimming took 5 bases from V and 4 from J, leaving 19 bases between them. Germline V gene lookup returns CDR1 MNHEY and CDR2 SMNVEV (reference sequence). The sample was also reused in another study, on T cells in Graves' hyperthyroidism and ophthalmopathy. That work adds: Hyperthyroidism of Graves' type that showed no ophthalmopathy progression within 18 months was stable. Criteria for exclusion of patients were uncontrolled infection, other autoimmune disease, pregnancy or lactation.

The V and J genes are TRBV27 and TRBJ2-3; D uncertain. Source: peripheral blood mononuclear cells (PBMCs), taken at new diagnosis, from a patient treated with antithyroid drugs. This sequence originates from a woman under 40 with Graves disease. The CDR3 protein is CASSSQSFPRADTQYS. The CDR3, as DNA: TGTGCCAGCAGTAGTCAGTCTTTCCCGCGAGCAGATACGCAGTATTCT.